This note documents a single T cell receptor (beta chain) sequence. Its matching antigen is unknown. The data originate from a study of memory B cells and T cells in multiple sclerosis. Findings and limits, study-wide: Compartments had unequal clone-set sizes, affecting shared clonotype counts.

Repertoires were generated with immunoSEQ multiplex PCR, while TCRdb's copy carries only in-frame clones and drops some. Of some 14,000 clones in the sample, around 63% were seen once. V lost 4 bases, J lost 3 bases, and 7 bases lay in between. The CDR3 spans 13 residues. The germline V gene has CDR1 SNHLY and CDR2 FYNNEI. The sequencing sample was made of memory (CD45RO+) CD4+ T cells from blood. The chain has TRBV2 and TRBJ2-1; no definite D call. The TCR was taken from a human donor with multiple sclerosis. CDR3 bases: TGTGCCAGCAGTGCCTCGTTCTACAATGAGCAGTTCTTC. The encoded protein is CASSASFYNEQFF. The full variable domain, its missing parts supplied by reference TRBV2 and TRBJ2-1, is EPEVTQTPSHQVTQMGQEVILRCVPISNHLYFYWYRQILGQKVEFLVSFYNNEISEKSEIFDDQFSVERPDGSNFTLKIRSTKLEDSAMYFCASSASFYNEQFFGPGTRLTVL.